What follows are 6 T cell receptor beta chains derived from one specimen sequenced in a study of long-term antiretroviral therapy in people with HIV. immunoSEQ v3.0 was run at survey level. TCRdb's table, derived via immunoSEQ multiplex PCR, lists solely in-frame clones and lacks some. The sample records around 25,000 clones, around 87% being singletons. Here the sequenced sample was unsorted PBMCs, taken 1.9 years after starting antiretroviral therapy. The receptors derive from a woman aged 25-40 years with HIV.

The chain joins TRBV2 to TRBJ2-5, with a possible D match to TRBD2 (6 bases). There are 15 residues in the CDR3. Germline V gene sequence: CDR1 SNHLY, CDR2 FYNNEI. V dropped 7 bases and J dropped 5 bases, with 20 bases sitting between them. The CDR3: CASKYSGGRVETQYF. CDR3 DNA: TGTGCCAGCAAGTACTCCGGAGGGCGTGTGGAGACCCAGTACTTC.

J is TRBJ1-2 and V is TRBV5-5, with TRBD1 as a possible D gene (6 bases). Germline CDR1 is SGHKS and CDR2 is YYEKEE (reference sequence). The V end lost 0 bases, the J end lost 6 bases, and 18 bases lay between the germline ends. This CDR3 is built from 16 residues. CDR3: CASSLVARGMGHGYTF. The CDR3 nucleotides read TGTGCCAGCAGCTTGGTCGCCAGGGGAATGGGTCATGGCTACACCTTC.

This rearrangement joins TRBV4-2 to TRBJ2-2; D not certain. This CDR3 is 14 amino acids long. Germline assignment: CDR1 LGHNA and CDR2 YNFKEQ. Trimming removed 3 bases from V and 6 bases from J, with 11 bases in between. CDR3 sequence (DNA): TGTGCCAGCAGCCAGGCCCTCAGTTCCGGGGAGCTGTTTTTT. Translating it yields CASSQALSSGELFF.

The chain employs TRBV7-2 and TRBJ2-1, with a weak D call TRBD2 (5 bases). This CDR3 is built from 13 residues. Germline CDR1 and CDR2: SGHTA and FQGNSA. V dropped 5 bases and J dropped 9 bases, with 14 bases sitting between them. CDR3 nucleotide sequence: TGTGCCAGCAGCCAACCACCCGGAGGTGAGCAGTTCTTC. Its translation: CASSQPPGGEQFF.

This clone has a handful of counts. The V call is TRBV6-6, the J call TRBJ1-4; no clear D. This CDR3 is 12 amino acids long. Trimming shortened V by 0 bases and J by 8 bases, and 4 bases separated the two germline ends. Per germline, CDR1 MNHNY and CDR2 SVGAGI (reference sequence). CDR3 residues: CASSYSREKLFF. For the CDR3, the DNA is TGTGCCAGCAGTTACTCCAGAGAAAAACTGTTTTTT.

V is TRBV7-3 and J is TRBJ2-2; D gene uncertain. Trimming took off 1 base at V and 4 bases at J, with 7 bases between the two ends. The length of the CDR3 is 14 residues. Germline assignment: CDR1 SGHTA and CDR2 FQGTGA. CDR3 in amino acids: CASSLNSLTGELFF. Written as DNA, the CDR3 is TGTGCCAGCAGCTTAAATTCTCTCACCGGGGAGCTGTTTTTT.